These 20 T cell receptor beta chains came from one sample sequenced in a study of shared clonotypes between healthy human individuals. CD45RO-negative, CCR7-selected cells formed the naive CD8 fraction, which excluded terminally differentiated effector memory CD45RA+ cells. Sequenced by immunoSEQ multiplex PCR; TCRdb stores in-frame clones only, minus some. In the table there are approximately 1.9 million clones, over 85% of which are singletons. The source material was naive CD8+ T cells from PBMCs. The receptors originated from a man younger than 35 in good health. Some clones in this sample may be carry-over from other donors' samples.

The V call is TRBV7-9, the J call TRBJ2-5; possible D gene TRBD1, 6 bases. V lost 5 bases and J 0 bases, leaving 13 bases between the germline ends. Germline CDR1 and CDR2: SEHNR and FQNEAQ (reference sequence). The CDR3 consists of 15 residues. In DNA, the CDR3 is TGTGCCAGCAGCCAGACAGGACGGTACCAAGAGACCCAGTACTTC. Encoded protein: CASSQTGRYQETQYF. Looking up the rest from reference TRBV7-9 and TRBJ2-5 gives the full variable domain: DTGVSQNPRHKITKRGQNVTFRCDPISEHNRLYWYRQTLGQGPEFLTYFQNEAQLEKSRLLSDRFSAERPKGSFSTLEIQRTEQGDSAMYLCASSQTGRYQETQYFGPGTRLLVL.

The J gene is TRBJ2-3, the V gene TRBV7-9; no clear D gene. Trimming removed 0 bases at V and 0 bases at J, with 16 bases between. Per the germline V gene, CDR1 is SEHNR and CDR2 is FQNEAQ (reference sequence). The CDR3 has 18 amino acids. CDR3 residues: CASSLAHGRRQSTDTQYF. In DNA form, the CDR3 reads TGTGCCAGCAGCTTAGCACACGGTCGCCGGCAAAGCACAGATACGCAGTATTTT.

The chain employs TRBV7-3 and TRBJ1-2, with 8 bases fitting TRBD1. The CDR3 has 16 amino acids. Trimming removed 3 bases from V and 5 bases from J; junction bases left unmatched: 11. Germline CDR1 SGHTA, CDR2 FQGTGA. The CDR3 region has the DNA TGTGCCAGCAGCTTCGGGACAGGCGTAGGCCGTTATGGCTACACCTTC. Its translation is CASSFGTGVGRYGYTF. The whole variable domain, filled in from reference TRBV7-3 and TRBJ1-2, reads GAGVSQTPSNKVTEKGKYVELRCDPISGHTALYWYRQSLGQGPEFLIYFQGTGAADDSGLPNDRFFAVRPEGSVSTLKIQRTERGDSAVYLCASSFGTGVGRYGYTFGSGTRLTVV.

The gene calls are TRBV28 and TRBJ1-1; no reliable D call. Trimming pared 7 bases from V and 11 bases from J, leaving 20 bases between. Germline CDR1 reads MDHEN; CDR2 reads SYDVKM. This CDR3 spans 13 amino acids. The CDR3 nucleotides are TGTGCCAGCAATCACGGCTCCCCCACTGGGGCTTTCTTT. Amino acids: CASNHGSPTGAFF.

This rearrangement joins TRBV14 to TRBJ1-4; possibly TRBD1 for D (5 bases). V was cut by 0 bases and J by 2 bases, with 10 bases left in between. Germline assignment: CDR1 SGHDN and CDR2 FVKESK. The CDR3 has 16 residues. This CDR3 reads CASSQDGRATNEKLFF. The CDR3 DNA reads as TGTGCCAGCAGCCAAGACGGCAGGGCGACTAATGAAAAACTGTTTTTT.

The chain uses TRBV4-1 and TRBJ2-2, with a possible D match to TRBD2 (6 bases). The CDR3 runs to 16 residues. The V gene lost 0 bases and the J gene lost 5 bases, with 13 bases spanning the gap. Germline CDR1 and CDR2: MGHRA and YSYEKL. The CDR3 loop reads CASSQESAGGTGELFF. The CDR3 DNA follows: TGCGCCAGCAGCCAAGAGTCGGCCGGGGGTACCGGGGAGCTGTTTTTT.

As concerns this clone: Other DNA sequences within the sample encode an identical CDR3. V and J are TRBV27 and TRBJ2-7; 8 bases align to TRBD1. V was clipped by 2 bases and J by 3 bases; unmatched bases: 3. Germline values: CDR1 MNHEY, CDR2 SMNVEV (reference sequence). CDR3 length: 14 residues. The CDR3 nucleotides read TGTGCCAGCAGTTTACTAGGGACAGGCTACGAGCAGTACTTC. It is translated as CASSLLGTGYEQYF.

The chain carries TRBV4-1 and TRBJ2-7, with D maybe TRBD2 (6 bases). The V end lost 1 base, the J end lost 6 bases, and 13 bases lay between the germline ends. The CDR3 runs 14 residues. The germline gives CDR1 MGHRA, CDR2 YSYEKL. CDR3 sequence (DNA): TGCGCCAGCAGCCAAGTCGGGACTCCGGGCGAGCAGTACTTC. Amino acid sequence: CASSQVGTPGEQYF.

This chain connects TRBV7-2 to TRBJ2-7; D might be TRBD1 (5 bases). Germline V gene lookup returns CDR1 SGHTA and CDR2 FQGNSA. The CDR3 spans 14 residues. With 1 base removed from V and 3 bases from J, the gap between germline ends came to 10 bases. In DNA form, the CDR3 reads TGTGCCAGCAGCTTAGGTCTCGGACACTACGAGCAGTACTTC. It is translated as CASSLGLGHYEQYF. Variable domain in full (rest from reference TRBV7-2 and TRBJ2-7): GAGVSQSPSNKVTEKGKDVELRCDPISGHTALYWYRQSLGQGLEFLIYFQGNSAPDKSGLPSDRFSAERTGGSVSTLTIQRTQQEDSAVYLCASSLGLGHYEQYFGPGTRLTVT.

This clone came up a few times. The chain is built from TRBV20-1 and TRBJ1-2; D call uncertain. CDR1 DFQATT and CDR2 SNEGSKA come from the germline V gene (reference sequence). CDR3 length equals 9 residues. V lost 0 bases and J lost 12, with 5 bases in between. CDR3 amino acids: CSARDRDTF. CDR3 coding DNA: TGCAGTGCTAGAGATCGGGACACCTTC.

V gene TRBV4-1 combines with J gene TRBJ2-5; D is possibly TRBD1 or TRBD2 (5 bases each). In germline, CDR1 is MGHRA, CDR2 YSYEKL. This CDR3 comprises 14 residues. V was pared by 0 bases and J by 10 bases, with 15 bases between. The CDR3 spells CASSQEVGATDQYF. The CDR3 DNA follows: TGCGCCAGCAGCCAAGAGGTCGGGGCCACAGACCAGTACTTC.

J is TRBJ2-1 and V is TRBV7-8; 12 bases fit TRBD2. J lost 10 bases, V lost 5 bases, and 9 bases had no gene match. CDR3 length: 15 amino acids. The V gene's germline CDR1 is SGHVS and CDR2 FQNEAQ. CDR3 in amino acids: CASSQWTSGNPEQFF. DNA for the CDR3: TGTGCCAGCAGCCAATGGACTAGCGGGAACCCCGAGCAGTTCTTC.

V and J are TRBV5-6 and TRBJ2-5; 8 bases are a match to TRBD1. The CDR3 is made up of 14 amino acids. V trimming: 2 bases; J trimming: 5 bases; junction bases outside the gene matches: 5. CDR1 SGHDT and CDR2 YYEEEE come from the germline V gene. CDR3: CASSFAGGGETQYF. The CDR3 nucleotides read TGTGCCAGCAGCTTCGCAGGGGGCGGGGAGACCCAGTACTTC.

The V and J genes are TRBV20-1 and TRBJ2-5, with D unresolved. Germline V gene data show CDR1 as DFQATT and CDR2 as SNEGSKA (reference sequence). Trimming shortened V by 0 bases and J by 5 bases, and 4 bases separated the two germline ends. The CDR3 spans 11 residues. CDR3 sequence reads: CSARELETQYF. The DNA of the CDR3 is TGCAGTGCTAGAGAGTTGGAGACCCAGTACTTC.

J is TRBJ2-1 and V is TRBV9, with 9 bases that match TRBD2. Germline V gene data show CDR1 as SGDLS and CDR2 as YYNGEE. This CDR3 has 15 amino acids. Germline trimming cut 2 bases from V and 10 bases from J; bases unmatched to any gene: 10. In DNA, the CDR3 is TGTGCCAGCAGCGTTAGCGGGAGAGAAGACATGGAGCAGTTCTTC. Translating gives CASSVSGREDMEQFF.

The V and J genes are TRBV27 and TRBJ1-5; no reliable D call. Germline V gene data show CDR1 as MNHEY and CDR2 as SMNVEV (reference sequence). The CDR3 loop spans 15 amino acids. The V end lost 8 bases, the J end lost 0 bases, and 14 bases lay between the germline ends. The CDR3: CASLPKADSNQPQHF. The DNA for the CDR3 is TGTGCCAGCCTCCCCAAGGCAGATAGCAATCAGCCCCAGCATTTT.

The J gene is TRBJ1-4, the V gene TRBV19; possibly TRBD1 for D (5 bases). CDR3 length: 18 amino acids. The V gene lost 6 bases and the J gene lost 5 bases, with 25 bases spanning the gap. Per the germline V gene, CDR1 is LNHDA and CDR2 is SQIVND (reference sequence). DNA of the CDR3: TGTGCCAGTAGAATCAAGGACGGGACTCACCTGTTAAATGAAAAACTGTTTTTT. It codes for CASRIKDGTHLLNEKLFF.

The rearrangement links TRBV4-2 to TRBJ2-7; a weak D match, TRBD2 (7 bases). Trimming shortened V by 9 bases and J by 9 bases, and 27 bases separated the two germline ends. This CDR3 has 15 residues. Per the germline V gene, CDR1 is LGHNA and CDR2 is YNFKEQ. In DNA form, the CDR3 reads TGTGCCAGGGGAGGGGGACCAGGGACCCTAGGAGGGCAGTACTTC. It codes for CARGGGPGTLGGQYF.

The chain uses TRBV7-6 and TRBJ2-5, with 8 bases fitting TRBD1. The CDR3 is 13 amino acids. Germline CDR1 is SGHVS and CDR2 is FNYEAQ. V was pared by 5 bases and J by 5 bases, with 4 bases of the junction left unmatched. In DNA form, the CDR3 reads TGTGCCAGCAGCAAGGACAGGGCGGAGACCCAGTACTTC. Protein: CASSKDRAETQYF.

The CDR3 protein is CASSFGGTTYEQYF. CDR3 sequence (DNA): TGTGCCAGCAGTTTTGGCGGGACAACCTACGAGCAGTACTTC. V gene TRBV27 combines with J gene TRBJ2-7, with D perhaps given as TRBD1 or TRBD2 (6 bases each). The CDR3 covers 14 residues. The germline V gene has CDR1 MNHEY and CDR2 SMNVEV (reference sequence). V was cut by 3 bases and J by 2 bases, with 11 bases left in between.